This T cell receptor beta chain is from a study of T cell responses to AZD1222 COVID-19 vaccine. Data came from immunoSEQ multiplex PCR; TCRdb stores just in-frame clones and leaves some out. The sample lists about 150,000 clones, 80% to 90% occurring once. The ends were cut back, 1 base at V and 1 base at J, with 15 bases in the middle. The V gene's germline CDR1 is SGHTS and CDR2 YDEGEE. The CDR3 is 18 amino acids. The receptor comes from an adult in good health. The input for sequencing was peripheral blood, taken on day 0 of AZD1222 vaccination. The V call is TRBV5-8, the J call TRBJ2-6, with D perhaps TRBD1 (6 bases). In nucleotides, the CDR3 is TGTGCCAGCAGCTTGCTCCGGGACACTTCGTCTGGGGCCAACGTCCTGACTTTC. Its protein is CASSLLRDTSSGANVLTF.